This T cell receptor (beta chain) was captured by sequencing in a study of Graves' ophthalmopathy and Graves' hyperthyroidism (dated by TCRdb to the late 2010s). As for the study more broadly: Stable hyperthyroidism was defined as no progression to ophthalmopathy within 18 months of follow-up. To tell Graves' ophthalmopathy apart from Graves' hyperthyroidism, and to predict which patients would progress to ophthalmopathy, the study relied on TCR beta repertoire signatures. In total, approximately 130 blood samples were TCR-sequenced: fewer than 50 ophthalmopathy, under 85 hyperthyroidism and roughly 17 hyperthyroidism-to-ophthalmopathy patients. To explore V-J signatures distinguishing ophthalmopathy from hyperthyroidism, a discovery set of roughly 100 patients (around 42 ophthalmopathy, around 55 stable hyperthyroidism) was enrolled. The independent validation cohort included under 20 hyperthyroidism patients plus 17 patients who later progressed from hyperthyroidism to ophthalmopathy. T-cell repertoires of thyroid tissue and blood were compared in more than 5 hyperthyroidism patients. Following sample collection, hyperthyroidism patients were given methimazole at a starting dose of 30 mg daily, and ophthalmopathy patients were given high-dose intravenous methylprednisolone.

The CDR3 goes from the cysteine to the phenylalanine over 13 residues. CDR3 DNA only is kept here, 39 bases in frame from base 1. The CDR1 and CDR2 encoded by the germline V gene are SGDLS and YYNGEE. The V and J ends are trimmed by 4 bases and 6 bases, leaving 8 bases between them. For repertoire sequencing, TCR beta CDR3 regions were amplified from RNA transcripts. The first round was an RT-PCR using HTBI primers with the Qiagen OneStep RT-PCR kit, and this first round was followed by a second-round multiplex PCR, then size selection and purification. Sequencing of the libraries was carried out on an Illumina HiSeq2000 in paired-end mode with 100 bp reads. The authors processed their data as follows. SOAPnuke was used to process the reads, throwing out any read that had adapters, had uncalled bases, had a mean Phred below 15, or lacked an exact constant-primer or identifier match. High-quality paired reads were merged with COPE v1.2.5. Clonotypes were defined as unique nucleotide sequences and were aligned to IMGT TRB V, D and J references using MiTCR v1.1. The analysis was limited to V-J combinations with a frequency above 0.0001, which together covered 99.2% of the repertoires. For each V-J combination, a TCR clonal expansion and chaos score was defined as the ratio of F50 clonal expansion to chaos observed in the TCRdist matrix. Welch's t-statistics and random forest were used to narrow the features down to around 13 V-J combinations, which were then fed into a naive Bayes classifier. The Morisita-Horn index was used to measure how similar the thyroid and blood repertoires were. TCRdb reprocessing: public reads trimmed at Q25 with fastp, clones called with MiXCR, in-frame beta chains kept. Each CDR3 protein appears once, grouped with its most common genes and DNA. What appears here as the V and J calls and clone size reflects TCRdb's work, not the paper's. Recorded for this sample are about 550,000 distinct CDR3 sequences; about two fifths of them occurred a single time. The top ten constitute less than 4.5% of the sample.

The table lists this clonotype with many counts. Its antigen has not been determined. Base qualities are not recorded, but no much larger clone differs from it by a single base. The hyperthyroidism patients were 18 to 65 years old and newly diagnosed, with a disease duration of less than 2 months. Patients with other autoimmune diseases, uncontrolled infections, pregnancy or lactation were excluded from the study. Clinical symptoms, serum thyroxine, TRAb, thyroid ultrasound and orbital computed tomography were used for diagnosis. Trizol reagent was used to extract the total RNA, and its quality was then checked on an Agilent 2100 Bioanalyzer. Points the paper makes about the study in general: In validation, the model predicted ophthalmopathy progression with 70.59% sensitivity and around 72% specificity; more than ten predicted patients were CT-confirmed with GO in a median of approximately 6.5 months. Ophthalmopathy was separated from stable hyperthyroidism by the 13-signature model with about 89% sensitivity and approximately 84% specificity in cross-validation and with 80%/75% in the test set. No statistical method was used to set the sample size in advance, and the investigators knew which group each participant was assigned to. Most expanded thyroid clonotypes with frequency above 0.001 were also detected in blood, suggesting blood repertoires may reflect the thyroid immune response.

This TCR came from an adult man with Graves' hyperthyroidism. The rearranged chain carries TRBV9 and TRBJ1-6; the D gene cannot be resolved reliably. The sequencing sample was made of peripheral blood or thyroid tissue (not recorded which). The CDR3 protein is CASSPLSNSPLHF. The nucleotide sequence is TGTGCCAGCAGCCCCCTCAGTAATTCACCCCTCCACTTT.